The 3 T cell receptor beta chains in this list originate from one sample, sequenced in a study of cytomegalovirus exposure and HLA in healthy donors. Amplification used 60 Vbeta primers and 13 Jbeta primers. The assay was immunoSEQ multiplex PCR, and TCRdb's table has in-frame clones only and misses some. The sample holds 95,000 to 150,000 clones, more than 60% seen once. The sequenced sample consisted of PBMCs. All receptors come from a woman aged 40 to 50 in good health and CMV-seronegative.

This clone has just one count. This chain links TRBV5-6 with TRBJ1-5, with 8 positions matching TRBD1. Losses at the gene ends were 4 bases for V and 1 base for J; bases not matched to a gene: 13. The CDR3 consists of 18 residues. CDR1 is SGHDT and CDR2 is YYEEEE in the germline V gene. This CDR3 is CASSTGQGRGGSNQPQHF. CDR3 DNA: TGTGCCAGCAGCACCGGACAGGGTCGGGGTGGCAGCAATCAGCCCCAGCATTTT.

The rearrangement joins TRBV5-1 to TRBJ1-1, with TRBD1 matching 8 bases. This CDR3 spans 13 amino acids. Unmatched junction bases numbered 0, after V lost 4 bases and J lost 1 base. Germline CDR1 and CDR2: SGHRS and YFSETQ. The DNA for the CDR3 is TGCGCCAGCAGCACAGGGGGGAACACTGAAGCTTTCTTT. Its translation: CASSTGGNTEAFF.

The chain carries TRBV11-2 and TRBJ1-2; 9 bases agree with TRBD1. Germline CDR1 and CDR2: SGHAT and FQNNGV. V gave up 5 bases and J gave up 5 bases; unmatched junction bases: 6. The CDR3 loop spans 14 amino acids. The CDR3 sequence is CASSTRQGGYGYTF. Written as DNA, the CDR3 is TGTGCCAGCAGCACCCGACAGGGGGGTTATGGCTACACCTTC. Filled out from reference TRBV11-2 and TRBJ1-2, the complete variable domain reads EAGVAQSPRYKIIEKRQSVAFWCNPISGHATLYWYQQILGQGPKLLIQFQNNGVVDDSQLPKDRFSAERLKGVDSTLKIQPAKLEDSAVYLCASSTRQGGYGYTFGSGTRLTVV.